A single TCR beta chain is shown here with its context. As yet, its antigen is unknown. Some clones are missing from TCRdb's copy, which holds only in-frame ones; the method was immunoSEQ multiplex PCR. The sample has around 90,000 clones, about nine tenths seen once; the top ten hold roughly 4%. The data were obtained in a study of identifying expanded T cells in peripheral blood. Study results and limitations: Clone count variance between approximately 2-week samples rose with total template count.

CDR3 size: 14 residues. The germline gives CDR1 LNHDA, CDR2 SQIVND (reference sequence). Trimming stripped 0 bases from V and 1 base from J, with 7 bases between. The rearrangement joins TRBV19 to TRBJ2-7; D is perhaps TRBD1 (6 bases). The clonotype comes from a person between 18 and 69 years old in good health. Material: blood. The CDR3 loop reads CASSIEQGSYEQYF. CDR3 in DNA: TGTGCCAGTAGTATAGAGCAGGGGTCCTACGAGCAGTACTTC.